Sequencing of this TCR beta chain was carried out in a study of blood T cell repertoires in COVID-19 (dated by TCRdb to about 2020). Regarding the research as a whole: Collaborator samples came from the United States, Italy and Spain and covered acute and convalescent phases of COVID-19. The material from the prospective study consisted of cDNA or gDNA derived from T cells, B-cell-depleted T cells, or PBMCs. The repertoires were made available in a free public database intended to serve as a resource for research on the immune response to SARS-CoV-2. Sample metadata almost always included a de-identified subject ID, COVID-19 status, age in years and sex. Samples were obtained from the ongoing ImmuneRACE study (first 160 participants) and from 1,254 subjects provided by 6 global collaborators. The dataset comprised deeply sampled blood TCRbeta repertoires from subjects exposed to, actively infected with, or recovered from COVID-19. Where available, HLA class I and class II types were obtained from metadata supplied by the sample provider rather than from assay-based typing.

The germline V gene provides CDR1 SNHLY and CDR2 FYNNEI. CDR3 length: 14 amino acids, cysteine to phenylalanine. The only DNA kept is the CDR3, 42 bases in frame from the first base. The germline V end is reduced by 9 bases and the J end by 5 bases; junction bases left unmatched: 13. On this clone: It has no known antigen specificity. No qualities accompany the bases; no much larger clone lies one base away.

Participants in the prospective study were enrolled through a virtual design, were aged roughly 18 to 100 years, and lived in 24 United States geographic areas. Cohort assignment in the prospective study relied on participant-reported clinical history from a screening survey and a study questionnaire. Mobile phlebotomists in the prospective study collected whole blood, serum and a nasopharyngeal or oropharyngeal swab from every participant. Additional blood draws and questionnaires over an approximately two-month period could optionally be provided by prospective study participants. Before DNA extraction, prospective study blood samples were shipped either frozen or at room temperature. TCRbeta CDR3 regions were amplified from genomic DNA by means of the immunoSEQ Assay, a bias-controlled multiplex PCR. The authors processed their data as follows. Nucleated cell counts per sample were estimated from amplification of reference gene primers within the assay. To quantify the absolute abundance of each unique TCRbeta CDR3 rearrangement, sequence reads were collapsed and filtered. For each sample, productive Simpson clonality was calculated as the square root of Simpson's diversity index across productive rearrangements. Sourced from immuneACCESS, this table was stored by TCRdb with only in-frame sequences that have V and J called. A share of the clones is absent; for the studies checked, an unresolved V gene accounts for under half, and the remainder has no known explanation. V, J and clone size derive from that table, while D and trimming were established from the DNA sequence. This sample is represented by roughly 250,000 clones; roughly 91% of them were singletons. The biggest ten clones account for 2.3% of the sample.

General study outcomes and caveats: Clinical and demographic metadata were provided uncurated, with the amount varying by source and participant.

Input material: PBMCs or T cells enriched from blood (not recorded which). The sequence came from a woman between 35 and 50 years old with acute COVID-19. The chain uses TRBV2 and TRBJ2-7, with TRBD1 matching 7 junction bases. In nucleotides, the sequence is TGTGCCAGTCACGGGTCGACAGGGTTGCACGAGCAGTACTTC. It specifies CASHGSTGLHEQYF.